This TCR beta chain appears in the sequencing data of a study of tumor-infiltrating lymphocytes in primary liver carcinoma. Study results and limitations: Tumor region pairs outstripped tumor-adjacent and tumor-blood pairs in overlap. When set against blood, tumors had a significantly higher top-250-clone fraction (p = 0.039).

Turning to this clonotype: What it recognizes is unknown. One end of the junction does not line up with germline, which may come from a read error.

CDR3 length equals 14 residues. Germline V CDR1 and CDR2: MGHRA, YSYEKL. Co-extracted RNA and DNA came from roughly 20-30 mg of unsorted bulk tissue. No treatment had been given to the patients, who were chronically infected with HBV. The template, about 500 ng total RNA, yielded TCR beta cDNA made with a constant-region primer. Slightly modified ARM-PCR served as the procedure for the TCR beta libraries. These libraries came from three rounds of nested multiplex PCR. Rounds one and two of PCR, each of roughly 10 cycles, were primed with TRBV1-TRBV30 forward primers and a C-beta reverse primer. TCRdb called the multiplex PCR reads again in MiXCR, with one record for every CDR3 protein. The sample gives some 180,000 distinct CDR3 sequences, about 82% of which show up once; 18% is in the top ten.

The chain employs TRBV4-1 and TRBJ2-2, with D maybe TRBD2 (5 bases). Sequenced input: tumor tissue from primary liver carcinoma. This clonotype was sampled from a man in his forties with primary liver carcinoma and hepatitis B virus infection. In DNA, the CDR3 is TGCGCCAGCAGCCAACTTACCCTCTCCGGGGAGTTGTATTTC. Translation gives CASSQLTLSGELYF.